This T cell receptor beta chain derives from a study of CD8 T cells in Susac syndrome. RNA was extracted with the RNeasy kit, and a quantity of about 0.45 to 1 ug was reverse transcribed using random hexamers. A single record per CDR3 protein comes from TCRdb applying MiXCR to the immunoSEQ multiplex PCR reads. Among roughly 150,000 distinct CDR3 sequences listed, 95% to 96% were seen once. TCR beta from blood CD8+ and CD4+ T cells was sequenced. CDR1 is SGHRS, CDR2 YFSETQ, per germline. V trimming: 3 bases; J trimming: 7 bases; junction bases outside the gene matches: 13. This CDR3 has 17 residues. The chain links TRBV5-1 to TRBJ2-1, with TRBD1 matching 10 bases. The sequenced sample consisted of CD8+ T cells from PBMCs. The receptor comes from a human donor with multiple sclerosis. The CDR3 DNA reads TGCGCCAGCAGCTGGGGGGGACCCAGACAGGGGGCAAATGAGCAGTTCTTC. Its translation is CASSWGGPRQGANEQFF.